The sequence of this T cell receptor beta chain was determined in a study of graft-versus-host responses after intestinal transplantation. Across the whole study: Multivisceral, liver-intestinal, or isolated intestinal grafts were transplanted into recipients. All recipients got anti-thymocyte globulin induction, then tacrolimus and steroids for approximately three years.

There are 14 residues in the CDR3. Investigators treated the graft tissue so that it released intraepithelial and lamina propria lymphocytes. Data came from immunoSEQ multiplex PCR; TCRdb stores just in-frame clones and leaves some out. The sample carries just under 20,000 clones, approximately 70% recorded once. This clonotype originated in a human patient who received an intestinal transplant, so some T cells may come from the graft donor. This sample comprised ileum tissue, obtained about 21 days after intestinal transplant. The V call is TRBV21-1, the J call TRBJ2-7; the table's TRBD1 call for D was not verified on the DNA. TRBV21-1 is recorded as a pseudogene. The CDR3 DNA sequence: TGTGCCAGCAGCAAAGGGGGCAGGGGAATCGAGCAGTACTTC. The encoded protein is CASSKGGRGIEQYF.